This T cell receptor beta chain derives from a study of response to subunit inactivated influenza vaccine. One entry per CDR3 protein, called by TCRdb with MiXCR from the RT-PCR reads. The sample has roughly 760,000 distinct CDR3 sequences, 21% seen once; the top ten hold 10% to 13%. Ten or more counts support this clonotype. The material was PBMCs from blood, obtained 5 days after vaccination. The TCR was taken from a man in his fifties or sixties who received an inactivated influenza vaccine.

In nucleotides, the CDR3 is TGCGCCAGCAGCCAAGATCATGGGCTAGCGGGAAACATTCAGTACTTC. Protein sequence: CASSQDHGLAGNIQYF. This chain uses TRBV4-3 with TRBJ2-4; 8 positions agree with TRBD2. There are 16 residues in the CDR3. Trimming cost V 0 bases and J 6 bases; bases outside gene matches: 7. Germline V CDR1 and CDR2: LGHNA, YSLEER.